This T cell receptor beta chain was captured in a study of T-cell memory formation after mild COVID-19 (dated by TCRdb to the early 2020s). Some background on the complete study: TCR sequence clusters from the two donors were found to be largely donor specific. Two young, previously healthy adult volunteers, one female and one male, were included in the cohort. T-cell clones expanding and contracting after mild COVID-19 in two donors were tracked by longitudinal TCRalpha and TCRbeta repertoire sequencing. Study-wide conclusions, independent of this receptor: Contracting CD4+ clones turned up mainly in the CM and EM memory subsets, whereas EMRA was where CD8+ clones were enriched. Balanced CD4/CD8 phenotypes were observed for clones contracting from day 15 to 85, whereas a bias towards CD4+ was observed for a second wave of clones expanding from day 15 to 37. Only a couple of mild cases were covered in the study, and larger cohorts including severe cases with pre-infection samples were considered necessary. The detection of some responding clones in pre-infection memory suggests that pre-existing cross-reactive memory T cells joined the SARS-CoV-2 response. The second-wave clones that peaked on day 37 were not confirmed to be SARS-CoV-2 specific.

Sequencing instrument: Illumina NovaSeq 6000. TCRalpha and TCRbeta cDNA libraries were built by 5'RACE with constant-segment primers, adding sample barcodes and unique molecular identifiers. Trizol reagent was used to extract RNA from every sample. Amplification of the libraries took two PCR steps, and the second step added a second sample barcode plus Illumina TruSeq adapters. Sequencing of the libraries was done on an Illumina NovaSeq, producing 2 x 150 bp paired-end reads. The paper's data handling went like this. The reads were demultiplexed and collapsed into UMI-guided consensus sequences using migec v1.2.7. Using mixcr v2.1.11, UMI consensuses were aligned to TRA and TRB V and J templates and then assembled into clonotypes. A clonotype was counted as expanded or contracted only when both edgeR and NoisET called the clonotype significant, with the noise models trained on biological replicates. For edgeR calls, the thresholds were a false discovery rate-adjusted p below 0.01 and a log2 fold-change of 1. PCA with hierarchical clustering of max-normalized trajectories of the 1000 most abundant clonotypes was used as exploratory dynamics analysis. The CD4 or CD8 phenotype of responding clones was assigned using the separately sequenced CD4+ and CD8+ repertoires. TCRdb passed the public sequencing reads through fastp at Q25 and MiXCR, retaining productive beta sequences. Each entry is one CDR3 protein sequence, shown with its most common DNA and genes. What appears here as the V and J calls and clone size reflects TCRdb's work, not the paper's. The sample contains about half a million distinct CDR3 sequences, approximately 18% of them found a single time. The ten largest clonotypes hold around an eighth of the sample.

A remark on this clonotype: It lacks a known antigen. Base qualities were left out, and no much larger clone turns up one base away.

Ficoll-Paque density gradient centrifugation was the method used to isolate PBMCs. Sequenced input: PBMCs or a T cell subset sorted from them (not recorded which). The receptor was derived from an adult woman who had mild COVID-19 (a few samples of this study predate the infection). The sample titles of this study are shuffled in the database, so cell type and time point are left out; the donor was told from shared clones.

The CDR3 sequence is CASSLDRGRLGELFF. In nucleotides, the sequence is TGTGCCAGCAGCCTGGACAGGGGGCGCCTCGGGGAGCTGTTTTTT. The receptor chain draws on TRBV7-8 and TRBJ2-2, and TRBD1 matches 11 of the central bases. From the cysteine through the phenylalanine, the CDR3 covers 15 amino acids. Solely the CDR3 DNA is kept, with 45 bases framed from the first base. Relative to germline, V is missing 5 bases and J is missing 7 bases, with 6 bases of the junction outside any gene match. Taken from the germline V gene, the CDR1 and CDR2 loops are SGHVS and FQNEAQ.